This entry is about one TCR beta chain. Its specific antigen is unknown. No much larger clone exists at a distance of one base, and base qualities are not known. From cysteine to phenylalanine, the CDR3 is 15 amino acids long. Left in the record is the CDR3 DNA by itself, 45 bases read in frame from the first base. The V and J ends are trimmed by 0 bases and 8 bases, leaving 16 bases between them. CDR1 SGDLS and CDR2 YYNGEE were looked up in the germline V gene. This sample is part of a study of early T cells in non-severe SARS-CoV-2 infection (dated by TCRdb to about 2021). In terms of the full investigation: Because TCR sequencing relied on bulk RNA taken from unsorted whole blood, pairing of alpha and beta chains was not possible. The research as a whole found: Matching against VDJdb was skewed toward anti-spike CD8 responses, likely underestimated virus-specific expansions, and missed private and CD4 specificities.

Receptor libraries were prepared by 5' RACE. The data were produced on a NextSeq 500. In the TCR library protocol, unique molecular identifiers were attached to individual cDNA molecules to correct for PCR bias and sequencing error. Sequencing covered both TCR alpha and beta chains, and within each sample the abundances of alpha and beta sequences were tightly co-correlated. The original methods were these. Decombinator V4 was used to annotate the V gene, J gene and CDR3 of the TCR sequences. Expanded TCRs were defined as changing significantly between any two time points under a Poisson model with p below 0.0001. TCR abundances were normalised to the total number of TCRs sequenced in each sample and reported as counts per million. TRAV1-2 paired with TRAJ12, TRAJ20 or TRAJ33 defined MAIT TCRs, while TRAV10 paired with TRAJ18 defined iNKT TCRs. A search of VDJdb, accessed on 1 November 2021, was run for TCRs annotated to CMV, EBV and SARS-CoV-2, with TCRs annotated for multiple antigens excluded. TCRdb handled the public reads itself, with Q25 trimming in fastp and clone calling in MiXCR, and kept productive beta chains. Identical CDR3 proteins give one entry, which carries the most common genes and DNA. The V and J calls, along with clone size, are taken from TCRdb and not from the paper's own processing. A total of fewer than 65,000 distinct CDR3 sequences appear in this sample, roughly 10% of them only once. The ten largest make up roughly 4.8% of the sample.

A case-control design nested within a healthcare worker cohort in London, UK, was used, with weekly nasopharyngeal swab PCR tests and blood sampling performed. Between 23 and 31 March 2020, the week of the UK lockdown, healthcare workers were enrolled and then followed up weekly for as long as 16 weeks. This sequence was found in an adult who was a healthcare worker with PCR-confirmed SARS-CoV-2 infection or an uninfected control (not recorded which). The sequenced sample consisted of whole blood. Rearrangement joined TRBV9 to TRBJ2-3; the D region possibly corresponds to TRBD2 (6 bases align). In nucleotides, the sequence is TGTGCCAGCAGCGTAGGGGCAGGGAGGTTTGCTACGCAGTATTTT. Its product reads: CASSVGAGRFATQYF.